These 21 T cell receptor beta chains were sequenced from one sample in a study of cytomegalovirus exposure and HLA in healthy donors. PCR was performed using 60 Vbeta and 13 Jbeta primers. The table came from immunoSEQ multiplex PCR; TCRdb's copy has only in-frame clones and leaves some out. The data show about 150,000 clones, about 83% seen once. The sample taken for sequencing was PBMCs. These receptors all come from a man aged 35 to 55 in good health and CMV-seropositive.

The V call is TRBV2, the J call TRBJ1-4, with unresolved D. Trimming shortened V by 0 bases and J by 10 bases, and 12 bases separated the two germline ends. The germline V gene has CDR1 SNHLY and CDR2 FYNNEI. This CDR3 has 14 residues. CDR3 nucleotide sequence: TGTGCCAGCAGTGAAGCAGGGAGCAGAGTAAAACTGTTTTTT. It codes for CASSEAGSRVKLFF.

The chain combines TRBV9 with TRBJ2-7, with D unclear. This CDR3 spans 13 amino acids. The germline V and J ends were trimmed by 0 bases and 7 bases, with 11 bases remaining between them. The germline CDR1 and CDR2 sequences are SGDLS and YYNGEE. The CDR3 DNA follows: TGTGCCAGCAGCGTAGGCCCCTCGGGTGAGCAGTACTTC. It specifies CASSVGPSGEQYF.

The table lists this clone with a few counts. The rearrangement joins TRBV4-2 to TRBJ2-5; D may be TRBD2 (6 bases). This CDR3 region has 16 residues. Trimming pared 3 bases from V and 1 base from J, leaving 15 bases between. Looked up from germline, CDR1 is LGHNA and CDR2 is YNFKEQ. The CDR3, as DNA: TGTGCCAGCAGCCAGAGGGGATCGGGAGTCCAAGAGACCCAGTACTTC. Translated: CASSQRGSGVQETQYF.

The CDR3 nucleotides are TGTGCCAGCAGTGATGAGGGGGCGCTTGCCAAAAACATTCAGTACTTC. It encodes CASSDEGALAKNIQYF. V usage is TRBV6-1 and J usage is TRBJ2-4; 7 bases align to TRBD1. The CDR3 is made up of 16 amino acids. In germline, CDR1 is MNHNS, CDR2 SASEGT. With V trimmed by 3 bases and J by 1 base, 6 bases remained unmatched.

The table lists this clone with a count of one. The V call is TRBV18, the J call TRBJ2-1; D may be TRBD1 (6 bases). The CDR3 runs 12 residues. V lost 3 bases, J lost 9 bases, and 9 bases lay in between. Germline CDR1 reads KGHSH; CDR2 reads LQKENI. The CDR3 DNA sequence: TGTGCCAGCTCACCTCTACAGGGTGAGCAGTTCTTC. Protein product: CASSPLQGEQFF.

Comment on this clone: Other DNA variants within this sample encode the same CDR3. The V call is TRBV5-1, the J call TRBJ2-2, with 10 bases aligning to TRBD2. Germline V gene lookup returns CDR1 SGHRS and CDR2 YFSETQ. The CDR3 runs to 15 residues. The V segment lost 2 bases and the J segment 5 bases; nucleotides outside the gene matches: 3. The CDR3 DNA follows: TGCGCCAGCAGCTTAAGCGGGAGGGGGACCGGGGAGCTGTTTTTT. Its translation is CASSLSGRGTGELFF.

The J gene is TRBJ2-3, the V gene TRBV7-8, with 9 bases identical to TRBD1. This CDR3 is built from 15 residues. Per the germline V gene, CDR1 is SGHVS and CDR2 is FQNEAQ. Unmatched junction bases numbered 4, after V lost 1 base and J lost 5 bases. The CDR3 region is CASSLEGQGGDTQYF. As DNA, the CDR3 is TGTGCCAGCAGCTTAGAGGGACAGGGAGGAGATACGCAGTATTTT.

This clone has only one observation. The chain combines TRBV15 with TRBJ2-3; 7 bases map to TRBD2. The CDR3 is made up of 12 amino acids. Germline values: CDR1 LNHNV, CDR2 YYDKDF (reference sequence). Germline trimming cut 5 bases from V and 8 bases from J; bases unmatched to any gene: 4. The DNA for the CDR3 is TGTGCCACCAGCGGGGGGGTAGGTACGCAGTATTTT. This translates into CATSGGVGTQYF.

The V gene is TRBV28, the J gene TRBJ2-3; D might be TRBD2 (6 bases). The CDR3 is made up of 16 amino acids. V was pared by 6 bases and J by 5 bases, with 21 bases between. Germline V gives CDR1 MDHEN, CDR2 SYDVKM. CDR3 nucleotide sequence: TGTGCCAGCAGGCAGACGAGCGGGTGGAAAGGAGATACGCAGTATTTT. This gives the protein CASRQTSGWKGDTQYF.

This clone appeared a single time. The gene calls are TRBV29-1 and TRBJ2-7, with D unclear. The germline gives CDR1 SQVTM, CDR2 ANQGSEA. With 2 bases removed from V and 8 bases from J, the gap between germline ends came to 16 bases. The CDR3 extends over 13 amino acids. CDR3 sequence: CSVESENSGKQYF. The CDR3 coding sequence is TGCAGCGTTGAAAGCGAAAACTCCGGAAAGCAGTACTTC.

The chain links TRBV18 to TRBJ1-4; tentatively, D is TRBD1 (6 bases). Germline assignment: CDR1 KGHSH and CDR2 LQKENI. Between the trimmed V and J ends, which lost 6 bases and 5 bases, there was a span of 10 bases. This CDR3 contains 13 residues. CDR3 in DNA: TGTGCCAGCTCCGGACAGATGAATGAAAAACTGTTTTTT. Amino acids: CASSGQMNEKLFF.

The genes are TRBV27 and TRBJ1-3; D is uncertain. V gave up 0 bases and J gave up 3 bases, with 6 bases separating them. The germline gives CDR1 MNHEY, CDR2 SMNVEV (reference sequence). The CDR3 is 14 residues long. For the CDR3, the DNA is TGTGCCAGCAGTTTATCGCGAGGTGGAAACACCATATATTTT. It codes for CASSLSRGGNTIYF.

This rearrangement joins TRBV27 to TRBJ1-2; the D gene is possibly TRBD1 (5 bases). The CDR3 totals 13 residues. CDR1 and CDR2 (germline): MNHEY, SMNVEV (reference sequence). V lost 3 bases to trimming and J lost 8 bases, with 13 bases between them. The chain's CDR3 is CASSFRDLEGYTF. The CDR3 nucleotides read TGTGCCAGCAGTTTCCGGGACTTGGAAGGCTACACCTTC.

The chain has TRBV6-5 and TRBJ1-5, with 9 bases fitting TRBD1. Germline CDR1 and CDR2: MNHEY and SVGAGI. This CDR3 is 15 amino acids long. The junction had 4 bases not matched to a gene; V was cut back by 6 bases and J by 1 base. This CDR3 reads CASSQTGGSNQPQHF. Written as DNA, the CDR3 is TGTGCCAGCAGCCAGACAGGGGGGAGCAATCAGCCCCAGCATTTT.

J is TRBJ1-5 and V is TRBV19; a possible D gene is TRBD1 (5 bases). The length of the CDR3 is 13 residues. V was shortened by 6 bases and J by 5 bases, with 11 bases between the two germline ends. Per germline, CDR1 LNHDA and CDR2 SQIVND (reference sequence). The CDR3 nucleotides are TGTGCCAGTAGGGCAGGGCAACATCAGCCCCAGCATTTT. Translated, it gives CASRAGQHQPQHF.

This clone was seen more than once but under ten times. The chain is built from TRBV6-1 and TRBJ2-3; the match to TRBD2 covers 12 bases. The length of the CDR3 is 15 residues. Per germline, CDR1 MNHNS and CDR2 SASEGT. Trimming took 2 bases from V and 4 from J; bases not matched to a gene: 1. This CDR3 is CASSELAGGPDTQYF. In nucleotides, the CDR3 is TGTGCCAGCAGTGAACTAGCGGGAGGGCCAGATACGCAGTATTTT.

The chain combines TRBV2 with TRBJ1-4, with D tentatively TRBD1 (6 bases). This CDR3 comprises 14 residues. CDR1 is SNHLY, CDR2 FYNNEI, per germline. The V end was cut by 10 bases, the J end by 5 bases, with 17 bases between. CDR3 nucleotide sequence: TGTGCCACCAACCCGGACAGCCTAAATGAAAAACTGTTTTTT. This encodes CATNPDSLNEKLFF.

V gene TRBV2 combines with J gene TRBJ2-7; 9 bases agree with TRBD1. The CDR3 contains 15 residues. Germline CDR1 and CDR2: SNHLY and FYNNEI. Trimming took 6 bases from V and 5 from J; bases not matched to a gene: 11. The chain's CDR3 is CASSQRRDRVHEQYF. Written as DNA, the CDR3 is TGTGCCAGCAGCCAGAGGCGGGACAGGGTCCACGAGCAGTACTTC.

This chain joins TRBV2 and TRBJ2-2; tentatively, D is TRBD2 (7 bases). V gave up 8 bases and J gave up 7 bases, with 14 bases separating them. Germline V gene lookup returns CDR1 SNHLY and CDR2 FYNNEI. CDR3 length: 13 amino acids. CDR3 loop: CASFGGHGGELFF. The CDR3 region has the DNA TGTGCCAGCTTCGGGGGGCACGGCGGGGAGCTGTTTTTT.

This chain joins TRBV6-6 and TRBJ2-2; possibly TRBD2 for D (5 bases). The CDR3 covers 16 residues. Trimming removed 6 bases from V and 1 base from J, with 15 bases in between. Per germline, CDR1 MNHNY and CDR2 SVGAGI (reference sequence). CDR3 in DNA: TGTGCCAGCAGCCTAGAAGGGAGCGGGAACACCGGGGAGCTGTTTTTT. The encoded protein is CASSLEGSGNTGELFF.

This clone occurred once. V gene TRBV5-4 combines with J gene TRBJ2-7; TRBD1 aligns across 9 bases. CDR1 and CDR2 (germline): SGHNT, YYREEE (reference sequence). The CDR3 contains 14 residues. The trim removed 4 bases at V and 2 bases at J, leaving 4 bases unmatched. CDR3 bases: TGTGCCAGCAGCCTGGGGACAGGGACCTACGAGCAGTACTTC. Translating gives CASSLGTGTYEQYF.